The 15 T cell receptor beta chains below were found in one sample sequenced in a study of T cells in localized non-small cell lung cancer. Using immunoSEQ multiplex PCR, the repertoire was profiled, and TCRdb retains in-frame clones only, with some absent. The repertoire holds roughly 35,000 clones, with approximately 90% as singletons. The sample was peripheral blood, taken before any cancer treatment. Every receptor here comes from a female donor older than 55 with stage I lung adenocarcinoma.

The chain is built from TRBV18 and TRBJ2-3; D is unresolved. The CDR3 runs 15 residues. Per the germline V gene, CDR1 is KGHSH and CDR2 is LQKENI. With 0 bases removed from V and 6 bases from J, the gap between germline ends came to 13 bases. The CDR3 DNA follows: TGTGCCAGCTCACCACCCGCTAGGATCCGGGATACGCAGTATTTT. Translation gives CASSPPARIRDTQYF.

This chain connects TRBV19 to TRBJ1-4; the D is unclear. Trimming left V 3 bases short and J 3 bases short, with 11 bases between. Germline V gives CDR1 LNHDA, CDR2 SQIVND (reference sequence). CDR3 length: 15 amino acids. The CDR3 region has the DNA TGTGCCAGTAGTATGGGAGGTTGGGCTAATGAAAAACTGTTTTTT. Its translation is CASSMGGWANEKLFF.

The V and J genes are TRBV7-8 and TRBJ2-1, with a weak D call TRBD2 (6 bases). The CDR3 runs to 13 residues. Germline V CDR1 and CDR2: SGHVS, FQNEAQ. Trimming pared 1 base from V and 7 bases from J, leaving 8 bases between. DNA of the CDR3: TGTGCCAGCAGCTTAGACGGGGGAAATGAGCAGTTCTTC. It is translated as CASSLDGGNEQFF. The whole variable domain, filled in from reference TRBV7-8 and TRBJ2-1, reads GAGVSQSPRYKVAKRGQDVALRCDPISGHVSLFWYQQALGQGPEFLTYFQNEAQLDKSGLPSDRFFAERPEGSVSTLKIQRTQQEDSAVYLCASSLDGGNEQFFGPGTRLTVL.

This sequence joins TRBV7-2 and TRBJ1-5, with D possibly TRBD1 on 5 matching bases. This CDR3 is 15 amino acids long. Trimming stripped 5 bases from V and 2 bases from J, with 13 bases between. Per germline, CDR1 SGHTA and CDR2 FQGNSA. The CDR3 spells CASSLQGRGNQPQHF. The CDR3 DNA follows: TGTGCCAGCAGCCTCCAGGGTAGGGGCAATCAGCCCCAGCATTTT.

J is TRBJ1-2 and V is TRBV20-1; D may be TRBD1 (6 bases). Per germline, CDR1 DFQATT and CDR2 SNEGSKA (reference sequence). CDR3 length: 11 amino acids. Between the trimmed V and J ends, which lost 6 bases and 8 bases, there was a span of 13 bases. The CDR3 DNA follows: TGCAGTGCCTACCCAGGGGAGGGCTACACCTTC. Amino acids: CSAYPGEGYTF.

The gene calls are TRBV5-1 and TRBJ1-6; the D is unclear. The CDR3 spans 17 residues. V gave up 4 bases and J gave up 0 bases, with 14 bases separating them. Germline lookup yields CDR1 SGHRS and CDR2 YFSETQ. The CDR3 spells CASSPDIRGSYNSPLHF. DNA for the CDR3: TGCGCCAGCAGCCCAGACATCCGTGGCTCCTATAATTCACCCCTCCACTTT.

The chain joins TRBV11-2 to TRBJ1-1; D is perhaps TRBD1 (6 bases). This CDR3 has 16 residues. Trimming took off 1 base at V and 2 bases at J, with 14 bases between the two ends. Germline V CDR1 and CDR2: SGHAT, FQNNGV. CDR3 residues: CASSLGGGGQNTEAFF. The DNA for the CDR3 is TGTGCCAGCAGCTTAGGGGGAGGGGGTCAAAACACTGAAGCTTTCTTT.

The chain has TRBV6-4 and TRBJ2-7; a possible D gene is TRBD1 (5 bases). The CDR3 extends over 18 amino acids. The ends were cut back, 2 bases at V and 0 bases at J, with 20 bases in the middle. The germline V gene has CDR1 MRHNA and CDR2 SNTAGT. The CDR3 sequence is CASSDRISGFPSSYEQYF. DNA for the CDR3: TGTGCCAGCAGTGACCGCATCTCAGGGTTTCCATCCTCCTACGAGCAGTACTTC.

This chain connects TRBV7-2 to TRBJ2-2, with unresolved D. This CDR3 has 11 residues. Germline lookup yields CDR1 SGHTA and CDR2 FQGNSA. V was cut by 5 bases and J by 7 bases, with 5 bases left in between. The CDR3 protein is CASSILGELFF. The CDR3 DNA reads TGTGCCAGCAGCATCCTCGGGGAGCTGTTTTTT.

The chain uses TRBV6-1 and TRBJ2-1; a weak D match, TRBD1 (5 bases). The V gene's germline CDR1 is MNHNS and CDR2 SASEGT. V was trimmed by 6 bases and J by 9 bases, leaving 9 bases between them. This CDR3 comprises 11 residues. The CDR3 bases are TGTGCCAGCAGGCAGGGAAGTGAGCAGTTCTTC. Protein sequence: CASRQGSEQFF.

The rearrangement uses TRBV1 and TRBJ2-1. TRBV1 is listed as a pseudogene. This CDR3 is 13 amino acids long. The CDR3 protein is CTSSQELQTQQFF. The CDR3 DNA follows: TGCACCAGCAGCCAAGAATTACAAACTCAGCAGTTCTTC.

As for this clone: The germline gene is not matched at one end of the junction; a read error may be the cause. This chain connects TRBV5-1 to TRBJ2-5, with D unresolved. CDR1 is SGHRS, CDR2 YFSETQ, per germline. The CDR3 loop spans 15 amino acids. CDR3 amino acids: CASSLGLVGQETQYF. The DNA of the CDR3 is TGCGCCAGCAGTTTGGGATTGGTGGGGCAAGAGACCCAGTACTTC. The entire variable domain, with the rest obtained from reference TRBV5-1 and TRBJ2-5, is as follows: KAGVTQTPRYLIKTRGQQVTLSCSPISGHRSVSWYQQTPGQGLQFLFEYFSETQRNKGNFPGRFSGRQFSNSRSEMNVSTLELGDSALYLCASSLGLVGQETQYFGPGTRLLVL.

The V and J genes are TRBV11-2 and TRBJ1-4, with D uncertain. Germline CDR1 reads SGHAT; CDR2 reads FQNNGV. The V and J ends lost 6 bases and 0 bases respectively, with 11 bases between them. This CDR3 contains 15 residues. The CDR3 DNA is TGTGCCAGCAGTCGGAGCGGTTCAACTAATGAAAAACTGTTTTTT. This encodes CASSRSGSTNEKLFF.

V gene TRBV2 combines with J gene TRBJ2-7; tentative D call: TRBD1 (5 bases). V lost 1 base to trimming and J lost 4 bases, with 11 bases between them. The CDR3 runs to 14 residues. CDR1 and CDR2 (germline): SNHLY, FYNNEI. The CDR3 DNA reads TGTGCCAGCAGTGAAGGTCAGGGAAGGTACGAGCAGTACTTC. This codes for CASSEGQGRYEQYF. The variable domain in full, with the rest retrieved from reference TRBV2 and TRBJ2-7, is EPEVTQTPSHQVTQMGQEVILRCVPISNHLYFYWYRQILGQKVEFLVSFYNNEISEKSEIFDDQFSVERPDGSNFTLKIRSTKLEDSAMYFCASSEGQGRYEQYFGPGTRLTVT.

The chain joins TRBV20-1 to TRBJ2-7, with no clear D. The V and J ends lost 2 bases and 3 bases respectively, with 5 bases between them. This CDR3 comprises 11 residues. Germline loops: CDR1 DFQATT, CDR2 SNEGSKA (reference sequence). The CDR3 reads CSARHNYEQYF. In DNA form, the CDR3 reads TGCAGTGCTAGACACAACTACGAGCAGTACTTC.